This TCR beta chain was recorded in a study of T cell responses to AZD1222 COVID-19 vaccine. Across the whole study: Both about-4-week and about-12-week second-dose recipients were combined.

Trimming took 3 bases from V and 11 from J, leaving 16 bases between them. The germline V gene has CDR1 MNHNS and CDR2 SASEGT. The CDR3 is 13 amino acids. Repertoires were generated with immunoSEQ multiplex PCR, while TCRdb's copy carries only in-frame clones and drops some. The profile shows 100,000 to 150,000 clones, about 89% of them singletons. The sequence was obtained from an adult in good health. The V call is TRBV6-1, the J call TRBJ2-5; possibly TRBD1 or TRBD2 for D (7 bases each). The material sequenced was peripheral blood, taken on day 0 of AZD1222 vaccination. CDR3 region: CASSDPGGGPQYF. Written as DNA, the CDR3 is TGTGCCAGCAGTGACCCAGGGGGGGGGCCTCAGTACTTC.